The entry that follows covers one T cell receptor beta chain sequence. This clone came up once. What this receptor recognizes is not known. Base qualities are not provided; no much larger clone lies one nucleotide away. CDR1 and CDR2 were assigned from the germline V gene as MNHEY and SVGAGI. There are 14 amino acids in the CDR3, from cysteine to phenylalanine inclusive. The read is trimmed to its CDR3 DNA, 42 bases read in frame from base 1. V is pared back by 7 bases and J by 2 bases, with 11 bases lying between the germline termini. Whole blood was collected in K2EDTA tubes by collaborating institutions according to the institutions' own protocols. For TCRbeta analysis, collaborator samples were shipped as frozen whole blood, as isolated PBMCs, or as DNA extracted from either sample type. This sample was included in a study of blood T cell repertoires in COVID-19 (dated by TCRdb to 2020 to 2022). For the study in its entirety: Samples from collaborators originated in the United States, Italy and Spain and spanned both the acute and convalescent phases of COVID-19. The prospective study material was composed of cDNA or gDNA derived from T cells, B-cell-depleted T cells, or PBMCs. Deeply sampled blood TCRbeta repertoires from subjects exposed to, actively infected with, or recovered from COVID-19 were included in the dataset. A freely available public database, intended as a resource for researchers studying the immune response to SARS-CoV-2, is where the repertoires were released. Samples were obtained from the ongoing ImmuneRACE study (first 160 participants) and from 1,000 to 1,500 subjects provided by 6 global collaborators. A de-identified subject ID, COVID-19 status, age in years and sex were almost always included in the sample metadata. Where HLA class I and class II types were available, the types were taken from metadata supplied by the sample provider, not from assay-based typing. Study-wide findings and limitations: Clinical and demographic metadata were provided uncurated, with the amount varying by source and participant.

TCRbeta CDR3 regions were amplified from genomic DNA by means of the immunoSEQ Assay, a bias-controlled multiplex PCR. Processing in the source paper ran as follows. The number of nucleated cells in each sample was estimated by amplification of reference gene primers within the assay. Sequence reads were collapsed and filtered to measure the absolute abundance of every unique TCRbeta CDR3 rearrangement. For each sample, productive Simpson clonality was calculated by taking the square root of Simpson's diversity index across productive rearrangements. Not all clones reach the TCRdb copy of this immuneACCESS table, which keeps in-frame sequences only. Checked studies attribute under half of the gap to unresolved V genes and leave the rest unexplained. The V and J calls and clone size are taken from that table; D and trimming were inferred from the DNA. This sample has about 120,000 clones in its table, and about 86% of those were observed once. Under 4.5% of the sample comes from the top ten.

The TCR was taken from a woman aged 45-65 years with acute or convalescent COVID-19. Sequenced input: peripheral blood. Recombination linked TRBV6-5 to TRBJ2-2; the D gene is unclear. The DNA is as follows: TGTGCCAGCAAAAGACTGGTTAACACCGGGGAGCTGTTTTTT. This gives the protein CASKRLVNTGELFF.